This entry lists 18 T cell receptor beta chains sequenced from one sample in a study of T cell repertoires in cytomegalovirus infection. TCRdb fed the reads into MiXCR, producing one record per CDR3 protein. The table shows 250,000 or so distinct CDR3 sequences, with 9% to 15% occurring only once. The sequenced sample was PBMCs. These receptors all come from a human donor in good health (CMV status not recorded). Some clones in this sample may be carry-over from other donors' samples.

This clonotype has only a few counts. The chain couples TRBV29-1 to TRBJ2-2, with TRBD2 matching 7 bases. V shed 6 bases and J 4 bases; nucleotides not matched to a gene: 2. Per germline, CDR1 SQVTM and CDR2 ANQGSEA. This CDR3 region has 12 residues. CDR3 nucleotide sequence: TGCAGCGTGGGGGGGGTCACCGGGGAGCTGTTTTTT. Protein: CSVGGVTGELFF.

The genes are TRBV20-1 and TRBJ2-5, with unresolved D. CDR1 and CDR2 from the germline V gene are DFQATT and SNEGSKA (reference sequence). V was pared by 5 bases and J by 4 bases, with 17 bases between. This CDR3 has 14 amino acids. In DNA form, the CDR3 reads TGCAGTGCTCGAGCGCCCCAAGTAGGAGAGACCCAGTACTTC. This codes for CSARAPQVGETQYF.

This clonotype was seen more than once but under ten times. The rearrangement uses TRBV6-4 and TRBJ2-3, with D perhaps TRBD2 (5 bases). Germline V lookup: CDR1 MRHNA, CDR2 SNTAGT. CDR3 length: 15 residues. V lost 2 bases and J 2 bases, leaving 11 bases between the germline ends. Here the CDR3 reads CASSDNPGFTDTQYF. The CDR3 nucleotides are TGTGCCAGCAGTGACAATCCGGGGTTCACAGATACGCAGTATTTT.

This clonotype was detected ten times or more. The chain employs TRBV19 and TRBJ2-7, with D possibly being TRBD2 (6 bases). Germline V gene lookup returns CDR1 LNHDA and CDR2 SQIVND (reference sequence). Deletions cut 3 bases from V and 7 bases from J, with 16 bases between. CDR3 length: 14 amino acids. The CDR3 coding sequence is TGTGCCAGTAGTATTGGGCGGGGCAGTAGGGAGCAGTACTTC. It is translated as CASSIGRGSREQYF. Full variable domain (missing parts from reference TRBV19 and TRBJ2-7): DGGITQSPKYLFRKEGQNVTLSCEQNLNHDAMYWYRQDPGQGLRLIYYSQIVNDFQKGDIAEGYSVSREKKESFPLTVTSAQKNPTAFYLCASSIGRGSREQYFGPGTRLTVT.

This clonotype was picked up a small number of times. This sequence joins TRBV29-1 and TRBJ1-1; D is perhaps TRBD1 (5 bases). Germline CDR1 and CDR2: SQVTM and ANQGSEA. V was clipped by 7 bases and J by 1 base, with 13 bases between them. The CDR3 spans 13 residues. CDR3 in amino acids: CSAGVQGNTEAFF. CDR3 bases: TGCAGCGCGGGGGTCCAGGGGAACACTGAAGCTTTCTTT.

The table lists this clonotype with many counts. The chain links TRBV11-2 to TRBJ2-5; D may be TRBD1 (6 bases). The germline V gene has CDR1 SGHAT and CDR2 FQNNGV. The CDR3 contains 14 residues. The V end lost 6 bases, the J end lost 4 bases, and 15 bases lay between the germline ends. DNA for the CDR3: TGTGCCAGCAGACGTGCAGGGGCCCGAGAGACCCAGTACTTC. Its translation is CASRRAGARETQYF.

This clonotype was detected a few times. This chain links TRBV20-1 with TRBJ2-7; 13 positions agree with TRBD2. CDR1 and CDR2 (germline): DFQATT, SNEGSKA (reference sequence). This CDR3 is built from 14 residues. V trimming: 4 bases; J trimming: 6 bases; junction bases outside the gene matches: 6. In DNA form, the CDR3 reads TGCAGTGCTACCGGGACTAGCGGGGTTCGCGAGCAGTACTTC. Residues: CSATGTSGVREQYF.

This clonotype was detected a few times. This chain uses TRBV7-2 with TRBJ1-5; weak D call: TRBD1 (5 bases). Germline V gene sequence: CDR1 SGHTA, CDR2 FQGNSA. V was clipped by 1 base and J by 7 bases, with 11 bases between them. The CDR3 is 14 residues long. CDR3 nucleotide sequence: TGTGCCAGCAGCTTAGTGCCAGGGCAACAGCCCCAGCATTTT. Protein sequence: CASSLVPGQQPQHF.

The gene calls are TRBV20-1 and TRBJ1-2; D unclear. The CDR3 is 15 amino acids. CDR1 and CDR2 from the germline V gene are DFQATT and SNEGSKA (reference sequence). V was cut by 1 base and J by 4 bases, with 16 bases left in between. CDR3 nucleotide sequence: TGCAGTGCTAGAGCCCCGGCAGGTCCTGGCTATGGCTACACCTTC. Its protein is CSARAPAGPGYGYTF.

The table lists this clonotype with many counts. This chain uses TRBV12-3 or TRBV12-4 with TRBJ2-3; 9 bases line up with TRBD1. The V gene end was trimmed by 5 bases and the J gene end by 3 bases; junction bases not matched to a gene: 12. This CDR3 region has 17 residues. CDR3 amino acids: CASSPPLGTGYTDTQYF. The CDR3 bases are TGTGCCAGCAGTCCCCCCCTCGGGACAGGGTATACAGATACGCAGTATTTT.

The chain carries TRBV20-1 and TRBJ1-1; a weak D match, TRBD1 (6 bases). Trimming stripped 0 bases from V and 8 bases from J, with 19 bases between. Germline loops: CDR1 DFQATT, CDR2 SNEGSKA (reference sequence). The CDR3 extends over 15 amino acids. The chain's CDR3 is CSARESYRDLSEAFF. The CDR3 bases are TGCAGTGCTAGAGAATCTTACAGGGACCTTTCCGAAGCTTTCTTT.

Ten or more counts support this clonotype. The rearrangement uses TRBV7-2 and TRBJ1-2; D ambiguous. The germline V gene encodes CDR1 SGHTA and CDR2 FQGNSA. V was cut by 0 bases and J by 4 bases, with 18 bases left in between. The CDR3 extends over 17 amino acids. CDR3 amino acids: CASSLAGGRTRVYGYTF. CDR3 bases: TGTGCCAGCAGCTTAGCGGGTGGCAGGACGCGGGTCTATGGCTACACCTTC.

This clonotype was recorded at least ten times. The rearrangement joins TRBV5-6 to TRBJ2-5; 12 bases fit TRBD2. This CDR3 has 18 residues. The V and J ends lost 1 base and 1 base, in that order; junction bases with no gene match: 8. The germline V gene has CDR1 SGHDT and CDR2 YYEEEE. CDR3 sequence reads: CASSLYLAGGPSQETQYF. The CDR3 DNA reads TGTGCCAGCAGCTTGTATCTAGCGGGAGGGCCGTCCCAAGAGACCCAGTACTTC.

This clonotype was seen at least ten times. This chain links TRBV7-2 with TRBJ1-1, with D unresolved. CDR1 and CDR2 (germline): SGHTA, FQGNSA. The length of the CDR3 is 15 residues. V shed 4 bases and J shed 0 bases, with 12 bases lying between them. The CDR3 reads CASSSPLRVNTEAFF. The CDR3 DNA sequence: TGTGCCAGCAGCTCCCCCCTCCGCGTGAACACTGAAGCTTTCTTT.

This clonotype was detected many times. The chain has TRBV7-2 and TRBJ2-7, with TRBD1 identical over 7 bases. Trimming removed 2 bases from V and 4 bases from J; junction bases left unmatched: 14. This CDR3 region has 17 residues. Germline CDR1 and CDR2: SGHTA and FQGNSA. In nucleotides, the CDR3 is TGTGCCAGCAGCTTATCGTCGACAGGGACAAGAAGGTACGAGCAGTACTTC. It codes for CASSLSSTGTRRYEQYF. The variable domain in full, completed from reference TRBV7-2 and TRBJ2-7, reads GAGVSQSPSNKVTEKGKDVELRCDPISGHTALYWYRQSLGQGLEFLIYFQGNSAPDKSGLPSDRFSAERTGGSVSTLTIQRTQQEDSAVYLCASSLSSTGTRRYEQYFGPGTRLTVT.

The chain has TRBV27 and TRBJ2-7; 9 bases are shared with TRBD2. Germline lookup yields CDR1 MNHEY and CDR2 SMNVEV (reference sequence). V lost 5 bases, J lost 7 bases, and 9 bases stayed unmatched. CDR3 length equals 14 residues. In DNA form, the CDR3 reads TGTGCCAGCAGTCGTCTTAGCGGGAGAGAAGAGCAGTACTTC. It is translated as CASSRLSGREEQYF.

This chain uses TRBV6-6 with TRBJ2-7; D is perhaps TRBD2 (6 bases). Trimming stripped 8 bases from V and 2 bases from J, with 13 bases between. The CDR3 spans 13 residues. From germline, CDR1 is MNHNY and CDR2 SVGAGI (reference sequence). CDR3 loop: CASAEGTPYEQYF. CDR3 DNA sequence: TGTGCCAGCGCGGAGGGGACCCCCTACGAGCAGTACTTC.

This chain joins TRBV20-1 and TRBJ1-6; TRBD1 matches 10 bases. CDR1 DFQATT and CDR2 SNEGSKA come from the germline V gene (reference sequence). After removal of 1 base from V and 5 bases from J, the junction contained 2 bases not matched to a gene. The CDR3 runs 15 residues. The CDR3 loop reads CSARGQGANNSPLHF. The CDR3 DNA sequence: TGCAGTGCTAGAGGACAGGGGGCGAATAATTCACCCCTCCACTTT.